This T cell receptor (beta chain) stems from a study of blood T cell repertoires in COVID-19. Clones were sequenced by immunoSEQ multiplex PCR, and TCRdb holds only the in-frame ones, with some missing. Among 260,000 or so clones, roughly 87% were seen once, and the ten largest hold about 0.7%. After removal of 0 bases from V and 2 bases from J, the junction contained 12 bases not matched to a gene. This CDR3 has 18 amino acids. Germline V lookup: CDR1 SGDLS, CDR2 YYNGEE. The sequenced sample consisted of peripheral blood. The TCR comes from a human donor in a cohort sampled during active COVID-19. The chain has TRBV9 and TRBJ2-7; 9 bases agree with TRBD1. CDR3 sequence reads: CASSVAVSWTGAPYEQYF. The DNA of the CDR3 is TGTGCCAGCAGCGTAGCCGTTTCTTGGACAGGGGCCCCCTACGAGCAGTACTTC.